This T cell receptor (beta chain) was obtained from a study of blood T cell repertoires in COVID-19. Overall study context: Samples taken during acute and convalescent COVID-19 were collected in the United States, Italy and Spain.

Germline V CDR1 and CDR2: MGHRA, YSYEKL. The V and J ends lost 0 bases and 4 bases respectively, with 9 bases between them. The length of the CDR3 is 14 residues. Authors' data handling: Amplified reference gene primers provided the basis for estimating nucleated cell counts. Only in-frame clones appear in the TCRdb table, and some are missing; sequencing was by immunoSEQ multiplex PCR. Clone size and the V and J calls come from that table; the DNA yielded D and trimming. The sample includes roughly 140,000 clones, 65% to 85% of them seen just once. The sequence was collected from a woman between 45 and 65 years old with acute or convalescent COVID-19. Sequencing was performed on peripheral blood. V is TRBV4-1 and J is TRBJ1-2; tentative D call: TRBD1 (5 bases). Here the CDR3 DNA reads TGCGCCAGCAGCCAAGATGGGGCAGTCTATGGCTACACCTTC. This gives the protein CASSQDGAVYGYTF.